The sequence of this T cell receptor (beta chain) was determined in a study of shared clonotypes between healthy human individuals. Findings and limits, study-wide: In general, naive subsets displayed greater estimated richness than memory subsets did.

Germline V CDR1 and CDR2: SGHAT, FQDESV (reference sequence). The CDR3 totals 14 residues. Sequenced by immunoSEQ multiplex PCR; TCRdb stores in-frame clones only, minus some. The sample holds about a million clones; about 77% are singletons and the top ten take around 1.5%. From CD4+ cells came CD45RA+ naive and CD45RA-negative memory subsets. Concerning this clone itself: The antigen is unknown.

This receptor was taken from a man between 18 and 29 years old in good health. Sample: memory CD4+ T cells sorted from blood. The subset: CD45RA-negative fraction. The rearrangement links TRBV11-1 to TRBJ2-5; D not certain. The last part of the DNA fits TRBJ2-7 better; the J call may be wrong. The CDR3 DNA reads as TGTGCCAGCAGCTTTGGGTGGCAAAACTACGAGCAGTACTTC. This gives the protein CASSFGWQNYEQYF.